This TCR beta chain was sequenced in a study of T cell repertoires in cytomegalovirus infection. Study background: Recently identified HLA-C-restricted CMV epitopes and well-studied HLA-B-restricted CMV epitopes were used by the study. CMV infection and matching HLA type were both indicated by public TCR beta signatures.

One entry per CDR3 protein, called by TCRdb with MiXCR from the reads. The profile shows some 920,000 distinct CDR3 sequences, around 30% of them singletons. Study conclusions and caveats: Clonotypes of TCR beta that were HLA-C-restricted and CMV-specific dominated the ex vivo response.

Germline V lookup: CDR1 SGHTA, CDR2 FQGNSA. The CDR3 is 13 amino acids. Note on this clonotype: What it binds is not known. Being one base from a much bigger clone, this may be a read error.

This TCR came from a human donor in good health (CMV status not recorded). Some clones in this sample may be carry-over from other donors' samples. This specimen was cultured CD8+ T cells from PBMCs, taken from culture after CMV antigen stimulation. This sequence joins TRBV7-2 and TRBJ2-1; D gene unclear. For the CDR3, the DNA is TGTGCCAGCAGCTCCTTTGAATGGAATGAGCAGTCCTTC. This translates into CASSSFEWNEQSF.